The rows below give T cell receptor beta chains drawn from one sample of a study of blood T cell repertoires in COVID-19. The protocol was immunoSEQ multiplex PCR, while the TCRdb copy is restricted to in-frame clones and leaves out a portion. The sample yields 100,000 to 130,000 clones, about 85% seen once. The sequencing sample was made of peripheral blood. These receptors originate from a woman aged 70-85 years with acute or convalescent COVID-19. CDR3s include the opening cysteine and the closing phenylalanine or tryptophan. D genes are given only for firm matches. Expanded clones get a size class; other rows say once, few or many, or leave the size out.

J gene: TRBJ2-2; D gene: NA; V gene: TRBV11-3; clone size: NA; CDR3 DNA: TGTGCCAGCAGCTTAGATGGAGGGGACGGCGGGGAGCTGTTTTTT; CDR3 protein: CASSLDGGDGGELFF
J gene: TRBJ1-2; D gene: NA; V gene: TRBV6-5; clone size: NA; CDR3 DNA: TGTGCCAGCAGTTACTTCCCTCTCCTTAATCACCCGGTGACCTTC; CDR3 protein: CASSYFPLLNHPVTF
J gene: TRBJ2-1; D gene: TRBD2; V gene: TRBV3-1/TRBV3-2; clone size: NA; CDR3 DNA: TGTGCCAGCAGCCAATGGGGACTAGCGGGAGGGGAGTTCTTC; CDR3 protein: CASSQWGLAGGEFF
J gene: TRBJ1-2; D gene: TRBD1; V gene: TRBV25-1; clone size: NA; CDR3 DNA: TGTGCCAGCAGTGAAGGTGGGACAGGGTACGCTGGCTACACCTTC; CDR3 protein: CASSEGGTGYAGYTF
J gene: TRBJ1-4; D gene: NA; V gene: TRBV7-9; clone size: NA; CDR3 DNA: TGTGCCAGCAGCTCCCTCCGGGGGAAAGCGGCGATGAGTGAAAAACTGTTTTTT; CDR3 protein: CASSSLRGKAAMSEKLFF
J gene: TRBJ2-3; D gene: NA; V gene: TRBV10-2; clone size: NA; CDR3 DNA: TGCGCCAGCAGACATAGGCAGGGCTCAGATACGCAGTATTTT; CDR3 protein: CASRHRQGSDTQYF
J gene: TRBJ2-3; D gene: NA; V gene: TRBV5-1; clone size: NA; CDR3 DNA: TGCGCCAGCAGACGCCAGACTAGCACAGATACGCAGTATTTT; CDR3 protein: CASRRQTSTDTQYF
J gene: TRBJ1-5; D gene: TRBD1; V gene: TRBV30; clone size: few; CDR3 DNA: TGTGCCTGGAGTGCCGGGGTGGGACAGGTGGATCAGCCCCAGCATTTT; CDR3 protein: CAWSAGVGQVDQPQHF
J gene: TRBJ1-1; D gene: NA; V gene: TRBV7-9; clone size: NA; CDR3 DNA: TGTGCCAGCAGCGGGCAGAACGCTGAAGCTTTCTTT; CDR3 protein: CASSGQNAEAFF
J gene: TRBJ2-2; D gene: NA; V gene: TRBV4-1; clone size: NA; CDR3 DNA: TGCGCCAGCAGCCAAGAACCAGGGTTCAAGGACGGGGAGCTGTTTTTT; CDR3 protein: CASSQEPGFKDGELFF
J gene: TRBJ1-2; D gene: TRBD1; V gene: TRBV28; clone size: NA; CDR3 DNA: TGTGCCAGCAGGGACAGGGGGCAGGTCTATGGCTACACCTTC; CDR3 protein: CASRDRGQVYGYTF
J gene: TRBJ1-4; D gene: NA; V gene: TRBV2; clone size: few; CDR3 DNA: TGTGCCAGCAGTGGGGGACTTAATGAAAAACTGTTTTTT; CDR3 protein: CASSGGLNEKLFF
J gene: TRBJ2-7; D gene: NA; V gene: TRBV3-1/TRBV3-2; clone size: once; CDR3 DNA: TGTGCCAGCAGTCGCGGGACGGGTTCCTACGAGCAGTACTTC; CDR3 protein: CASSRGTGSYEQYF
J gene: TRBJ2-3; D gene: NA; V gene: TRBV10-2; clone size: NA; CDR3 DNA: TGCGCCAGCAGTGATAGTATAGATACGCAGTATTTT; CDR3 protein: CASSDSIDTQYF
J gene: TRBJ2-2; D gene: NA; V gene: TRBV6-5; clone size: NA; CDR3 DNA: TGTGCCAGCAGTTATTATGGCAGGGGCTCCACCGGGGAGCTGTTTTTT; CDR3 protein: CASSYYGRGSTGELFF
J gene: TRBJ1-2; D gene: NA; V gene: TRBV5-1; clone size: NA; CDR3 DNA: TGCGCCAGCAGCTCCCCCCTAGGGACTGGGTATGGCTACACCTTC; CDR3 protein: CASSSPLGTGYGYTF
J gene: TRBJ2-1; D gene: NA; V gene: TRBV7-9; clone size: NA; CDR3 DNA: TGTGCCAGCAGCCAACCAGAGGACAAGCCTAGTGAGCAGTTCTTC; CDR3 protein: CASSQPEDKPSEQFF
J gene: TRBJ2-3; D gene: NA; V gene: TRBV18; clone size: NA; CDR3 DNA: TGTGCCAGCTCACCCTGGAGTCGCACAGATACGCAGTATTTT; CDR3 protein: CASSPWSRTDTQYF
J gene: TRBJ2-1; D gene: NA; V gene: TRBV5-5; clone size: NA; CDR3 DNA: TGTGCCAGCAGCTTGGGATCATCGGGTTGGGAGAAGCAGTTCTTC; CDR3 protein: CASSLGSSGWEKQFF
J gene: TRBJ2-5; D gene: NA; V gene: TRBV7-9; clone size: NA; CDR3 DNA: TGTGCCAGCAGCCCACAGGCGGGGCCCCAAGAGACCCAGTACTTC; CDR3 protein: CASSPQAGPQETQYF
J gene: TRBJ2-2; D gene: NA; V gene: TRBV4-3; clone size: NA; CDR3 DNA: TGCGCCAGCAGCCCAACCGGCGGGGAGCTGTTTTTT; CDR3 protein: CASSPTGGELFF
J gene: TRBJ1-5; D gene: NA; V gene: TRBV10-3; clone size: once; CDR3 DNA: TGTGCCATCAGTGAGTCGCCCCTGCAGATAAGCAATCAGCCCCAGCATTTT; CDR3 protein: CAISESPLQISNQPQHF
J gene: TRBJ1-1; D gene: NA; V gene: TRBV29-1; clone size: NA; CDR3 DNA: TGCAGCTCTAGGACAGATATGAACACTGAAGCTTTCTTT; CDR3 protein: CSSRTDMNTEAFF
J gene: TRBJ2-1; D gene: NA; V gene: TRBV19; clone size: NA; CDR3 DNA: TGTGCCAGTAGTCAGGGCAGGGGTAAGCAGTTCTTC; CDR3 protein: CASSQGRGKQFF
J gene: TRBJ1-1; D gene: NA; V gene: TRBV29-1; clone size: NA; CDR3 DNA: TGCAGCGTTGGGGACACCTTGAACACTGAAGCTTTCTTT; CDR3 protein: CSVGDTLNTEAFF
J gene: TRBJ1-1; D gene: NA; V gene: TRBV9; clone size: NA; CDR3 DNA: TGTGCCAGCAGCGTAAGGGGCGACACTGAAGCTTTCTTT; CDR3 protein: CASSVRGDTEAFF
J gene: TRBJ1-5; D gene: TRBD1; V gene: TRBV30; clone size: NA; CDR3 DNA: TGTGCCGGGGGGACAGGGGAGGCCCCCAATCAGCCCCAGCATTTT; CDR3 protein: CAGGTGEAPNQPQHF
J gene: TRBJ1-1; D gene: NA; V gene: TRBV7-9; clone size: NA; CDR3 DNA: TGTGCCAGCAGCCCTCCAGGCAGGGCTAGCGCTGAAGCTTTCTTT; CDR3 protein: CASSPPGRASAEAFF
J gene: TRBJ1-2; D gene: TRBD1; V gene: TRBV5-1; clone size: few; CDR3 DNA: TGCGCCAGCAGCTTGGAGGGGGCACAGGGCTACACCTTC; CDR3 protein: CASSLEGAQGYTF
J gene: TRBJ2-7; D gene: TRBD1; V gene: TRBV28; clone size: NA; CDR3 DNA: TGTGCCAGCAGTGGGATGGGGACAGGAACTTACGAGCAGTACTTC; CDR3 protein: CASSGMGTGTYEQYF
J gene: TRBJ2-3; D gene: TRBD1; V gene: TRBV27; clone size: NA; CDR3 DNA: TGTGCCAGCAGGAACAGGGGGACAGATACGCAGTATTTT; CDR3 protein: CASRNRGTDTQYF
J gene: TRBJ2-1; D gene: TRBD2; V gene: TRBV5-6; clone size: NA; CDR3 DNA: TGTGCCAGCAGCCTCTGGACTAGCGGGAGATACAATGAGCAGTTCTTC; CDR3 protein: CASSLWTSGRYNEQFF
J gene: TRBJ2-2; D gene: NA; V gene: TRBV12-5; clone size: NA; CDR3 DNA: TGTGCTAGTGCCCAGTATGGGAGAACAACCGGGGAGCTGTTTTTT; CDR3 protein: CASAQYGRTTGELFF
J gene: TRBJ2-6; D gene: NA; V gene: TRBV5-1; clone size: NA; CDR3 DNA: TGCGCCAGCAGCTCTACCCCCACCTCTGGGGCCAACGTCCTGACTTTC; CDR3 protein: CASSSTPTSGANVLTF
J gene: TRBJ1-2; D gene: TRBD1; V gene: TRBV5-1; clone size: NA; CDR3 DNA: TGCGCCAGCAGCCAACGCTCTGGGACAGTTTCGAGTGGCTACACCTTC; CDR3 protein: CASSQRSGTVSSGYTF
J gene: TRBJ2-3; D gene: NA; V gene: TRBV7-2; clone size: NA; CDR3 DNA: TGTGCCAGCAGCCAACTCGGGACTGAAACAGATACGCAGTATTTT; CDR3 protein: CASSQLGTETDTQYF
J gene: TRBJ2-4; D gene: TRBD1; V gene: TRBV5-6; clone size: NA; CDR3 DNA: TGTGCCAGCAGCTTGGGTGGGACAGTAGAGTACTTC; CDR3 protein: CASSLGGTVEYF
J gene: TRBJ2-7; D gene: NA; V gene: TRBV28; clone size: NA; CDR3 DNA: TGTGCCAGCAGCCCCGGACAGTACGAGCAGTACTTC; CDR3 protein: CASSPGQYEQYF
J gene: TRBJ2-3; D gene: NA; V gene: TRBV11-2; clone size: once; CDR3 DNA: TGTGCCAGCAGCTTAGATTTAGGGGGGGCCCTAGATACGCAGTATTTT; CDR3 protein: CASSLDLGGALDTQYF
J gene: TRBJ1-4; D gene: TRBD1; V gene: TRBV7-6; clone size: NA; CDR3 DNA: TGTGCCAGCAGCTTAGGGACAGGGAATGAAAAACTGTTTTTT; CDR3 protein: CASSLGTGNEKLFF
J gene: TRBJ2-2; D gene: NA; V gene: TRBV28; clone size: NA; CDR3 DNA: TGTGCCAGCAGATTAGACAGGCTGAACACCGGGGAGCTGTTTTTT; CDR3 protein: CASRLDRLNTGELFF
J gene: TRBJ2-1; D gene: TRBD2; V gene: TRBV4-2; clone size: NA; CDR3 DNA: TGTGCCAGCAGCCCCGGGGGGGGGAGAGTTATCAATGAGCAGTTCTTC; CDR3 protein: CASSPGGGRVINEQFF
J gene: TRBJ1-2; D gene: NA; V gene: TRBV2; clone size: NA; CDR3 DNA: TGTGCCAGCAGTGATCTCCGGGAAGGACGGGACTATGGCTACACCTTC; CDR3 protein: CASSDLREGRDYGYTF
J gene: TRBJ1-4; D gene: NA; V gene: TRBV30; clone size: NA; CDR3 DNA: TGTGCCTGGGAGGCCGGGGGGGAAAAACTGTTTTTT; CDR3 protein: CAWEAGGEKLFF
J gene: TRBJ1-3; D gene: NA; V gene: TRBV19; clone size: NA; CDR3 DNA: TGTGCCAGTAGTCATACTTCTGGAAACACCATATATTTT; CDR3 protein: CASSHTSGNTIYF
J gene: TRBJ1-5; D gene: NA; V gene: TRBV4-3; clone size: NA; CDR3 DNA: TGCGCCAGCAGCCAAGATCAGACAACAGCCCCTAGCAATCAGCCCCAGCATTTT; CDR3 protein: CASSQDQTTAPSNQPQHF
J gene: TRBJ1-3; D gene: NA; V gene: TRBV7-2; clone size: NA; CDR3 DNA: TGTGCCAGCAGCTTAGCGTCAGGGTCTGGAAACACCATATATTTT; CDR3 protein: CASSLASGSGNTIYF
J gene: TRBJ1-4; D gene: TRBD1; V gene: TRBV13; clone size: NA; CDR3 DNA: TGTGCCAGCAGCTTACGGACAGGGGCTAATGAAAAACTGTTTTTT; CDR3 protein: CASSLRTGANEKLFF
J gene: TRBJ2-1; D gene: TRBD2; V gene: TRBV19; clone size: NA; CDR3 DNA: TGTGCCAGTAGTAGGACGACTAGCGGGAACCCAACCTACAATGAGCAGTTCTTC; CDR3 protein: CASSRTTSGNPTYNEQFF
J gene: TRBJ1-5; D gene: TRBD1; V gene: TRBV19; clone size: NA; CDR3 DNA: TGTGCCAGTAGTACACGAGGGCCAGGGGGTAATCAGCCCCAGCATTTT; CDR3 protein: CASSTRGPGGNQPQHF
J gene: TRBJ1-3; D gene: NA; V gene: TRBV10-3; clone size: NA; CDR3 DNA: TGTGCCATCAGTTACAGCGGGGCGGGCCCGAATGGAAACACCATATATTTT; CDR3 protein: CAISYSGAGPNGNTIYF
J gene: TRBJ2-5; D gene: NA; V gene: TRBV27; clone size: once; CDR3 DNA: TGTGCCAGCAGTCCCAACCCCCCTGGCGGGGGCTTCCAAGAGACCCAGTACTTC; CDR3 protein: CASSPNPPGGGFQETQYF
J gene: TRBJ1-4; D gene: NA; V gene: TRBV4-1; clone size: NA; CDR3 DNA: TGCGCCAGCAGCTACCGGGAGCAGACAAATGAAAAACTGTTTTTT; CDR3 protein: CASSYREQTNEKLFF